This entry concerns a single T cell receptor beta chain. The record originates from a study of technical replicates of blood from several donors. The protocol was immunoSEQ multiplex PCR, while the TCRdb copy is restricted to in-frame clones and leaves out a portion. Of 85,000 to 100,000 clones listed, approximately 90% are singletons. CDR3 length: 14 amino acids. The junction had 4 bases not matched to a gene; V was cut back by 5 bases and J by 0 bases. The germline CDR1 and CDR2 sequences are MDHEN and SYDVKM. V and J are TRBV28 and TRBJ2-7, with 7 bases fitting TRBD1. The source material was T cells isolated from PBMCs. The TCR sequence derives from a human donor in good health. Here the CDR3 DNA reads TGTGCCAGCAGTCCCGGGGACAGCTCCTACGAGCAGTACTTC. Translating gives CASSPGDSSYEQYF.